The 11 T cell receptor beta chains given below trace back to one sample, sequenced in a study of cytomegalovirus exposure and HLA in healthy donors. PCR employed 60 Vbeta and 13 Jbeta primers. Profiled with immunoSEQ multiplex PCR; TCRdb holds only in-frame clones, not every one. The sample lists just under 250,000 clones, 82% occurring once. The source material was PBMCs. These receptors were taken from a middle-aged woman in good health and CMV-seropositive.

The V gene is TRBV5-4, the J gene TRBJ2-5, with 9 bases matching TRBD2. CDR3 length: 16 residues. Germline CDR1 reads SGHNT; CDR2 reads YYREEE (reference sequence). Trimming took 1 base from V and 1 from J; bases not matched to a gene: 5. CDR3 bases: TGTGCCAGCAGCTTGAGTAGCGGGGGACCCCAAGAGACCCAGTACTTC. Its protein is CASSLSSGGPQETQYF.

V gene TRBV9 combines with J gene TRBJ2-3; TRBD2 aligns across 13 bases. This CDR3 region has 18 residues. The V gene end was trimmed by 4 bases and the J gene end by 4 bases; junction bases not matched to a gene: 12. Germline values: CDR1 SGDLS, CDR2 YYNGEE. CDR3 protein: CASSPYSGTSGVADTQYF. In nucleotides, the CDR3 is TGTGCCAGCAGCCCATACTCCGGGACTAGCGGGGTGGCAGATACGCAGTATTTT. The entire variable domain, with the rest obtained from reference TRBV9 and TRBJ2-3, is as follows: DSGVTQTPKHLITATGQRVTLRCSPRSGDLSVYWYQQSLDQGLQFLIQYYNGEERAKGNILERFSAQQFPDLHSELNLSSLELGDSALYFCASSPYSGTSGVADTQYFGPGTRLTVL.

This chain uses TRBV5-1 with TRBJ2-7; 8 positions agree with TRBD2. V was clipped by 0 bases and J by 0 bases; unmatched bases: 2. CDR1 is SGHRS and CDR2 is YFSETQ in the germline V gene. This CDR3 is 15 amino acids long. The CDR3 here is CASSLGSGASYEQYF. In DNA, the CDR3 is TGCGCCAGCAGCTTGGGTAGCGGGGCCTCCTACGAGCAGTACTTC.

This clone was observed a single time. The chain has TRBV10-3 and TRBJ2-6, with 9 bases lining up with TRBD1. The V segment lost 6 bases and the J segment 0 bases; nucleotides outside the gene matches: 9. From germline, CDR1 is ENHRY and CDR2 SYGVKD. The CDR3 is made up of 18 amino acids. This CDR3 reads CAISGQGPPLSGANVLTF. In nucleotides, the CDR3 is TGTGCCATCAGCGGACAGGGGCCTCCCCTCTCTGGGGCCAACGTCCTGACTTTC.

The gene calls are TRBV18 and TRBJ2-7; TRBD2 might be the D (7 bases). Germline V gene sequence: CDR1 KGHSH, CDR2 LQKENI. The CDR3 has 13 residues. V lost 2 bases, J lost 6 bases, and 11 bases lay in between. The CDR3 region is CASSPAGEGEQYF. The CDR3 DNA sequence: TGTGCCAGCTCACCAGCAGGGGAGGGCGAGCAGTACTTC. Filled out from reference TRBV18 and TRBJ2-7, the complete variable domain reads NAGVMQNPRHLVRRRGQEARLRCSPMKGHSHVYWYRQLPEEGLKFMVYLQKENIIDESGMPKERFSAEFPKEGPSILRIQQVVRGDSAAYFCASSPAGEGEQYFGPGTRLTVT.

J is TRBJ2-1 and V is TRBV4-1, with 9 positions matching TRBD1. Germline assignment: CDR1 MGHRA and CDR2 YSYEKL. This CDR3 contains 17 residues. V shed 1 base and J 8 bases; nucleotides not matched to a gene: 12. The CDR3 loop is CASSQALRDRVTDEQFF. The CDR3 DNA follows: TGCGCCAGCAGCCAAGCGCTCCGGGACAGGGTAACGGATGAGCAGTTCTTC.

The chain recombines TRBV19 with TRBJ2-7; TRBD2 matches 11 bases. CDR1 and CDR2 (germline): LNHDA, SQIVND (reference sequence). The CDR3 runs to 15 residues. V shed 6 bases and J 6 bases; nucleotides not matched to a gene: 10. This CDR3 is CASSLRLAGPSEQYF. CDR3 DNA sequence: TGTGCCAGTAGCCTGCGACTAGCGGGACCGAGCGAGCAGTACTTC.

This chain links TRBV5-8 with TRBJ1-2; TRBD1 matches at 9 bases. With V trimmed by 4 bases and J by 3 bases, 7 bases remained unmatched. This CDR3 region has 15 residues. Germline loops: CDR1 SGHTS, CDR2 YDEGEE. The CDR3 nucleotides read TGTGCCAGCAGCCAGCGACAGGGGGTTTACTATGGCTACACCTTC. Amino acids: CASSQRQGVYYGYTF.

This rearrangement joins TRBV2 to TRBJ1-1; TRBD1 aligns across 7 bases. V dropped 7 bases and J dropped 2; count of bases not matched to a gene: 4. The CDR3 is 13 residues long. Looked up from germline, CDR1 is SNHLY and CDR2 is FYNNEI. CDR3 sequence: CASTDRDNTEAFF. The CDR3 nucleotides read TGTGCCAGCACTGACAGGGATAACACTGAAGCTTTCTTT.

The chain carries TRBV2 and TRBJ1-4; 8 nucleotides line up with TRBD1. The junction had 7 bases not matched to a gene; V was cut back by 5 bases and J by 5 bases. CDR3 size: 15 residues. CDR1 SNHLY and CDR2 FYNNEI come from the germline V gene. The CDR3 DNA reads as TGTGCCAGCAGTCAACGCAGGGGGCAAAATGAAAAACTGTTTTTT. Amino acids: CASSQRRGQNEKLFF.

This clone was counted between two and nine times. The V call is TRBV7-2, the J call TRBJ2-2; TRBD2 agrees at 10 bases. Germline CDR1 SGHTA, CDR2 FQGNSA. Trimming took 5 bases from V and 5 from J; bases not matched to a gene: 5. The CDR3 totals 15 residues. The CDR3 DNA is TGTGCCAGCAGCCAAGGACTAGCGGTGACCGGGGAGCTGTTTTTT. Translated, it gives CASSQGLAVTGELFF.